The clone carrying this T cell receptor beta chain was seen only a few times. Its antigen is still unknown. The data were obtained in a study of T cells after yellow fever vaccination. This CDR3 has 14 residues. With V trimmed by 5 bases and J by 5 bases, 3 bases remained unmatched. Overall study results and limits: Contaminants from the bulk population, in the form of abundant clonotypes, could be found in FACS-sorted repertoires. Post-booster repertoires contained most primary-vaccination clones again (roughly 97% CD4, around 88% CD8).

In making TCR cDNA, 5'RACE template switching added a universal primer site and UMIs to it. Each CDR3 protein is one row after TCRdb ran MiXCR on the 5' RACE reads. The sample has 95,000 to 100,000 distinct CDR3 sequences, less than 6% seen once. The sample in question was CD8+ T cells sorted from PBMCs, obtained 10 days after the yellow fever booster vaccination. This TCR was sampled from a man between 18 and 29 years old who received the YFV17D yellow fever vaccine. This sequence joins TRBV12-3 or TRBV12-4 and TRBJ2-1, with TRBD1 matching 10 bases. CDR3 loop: CASSTGTGDNEQFF. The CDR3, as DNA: TGTGCCAGCAGTACCGGGACAGGGGACAATGAGCAGTTCTTC.